Each of the 14 T cell receptor beta chains below was sequenced from the same sample in a study of cytomegalovirus exposure and HLA in healthy donors. With 60 Vbeta and 13 Jbeta primers, the PCR was carried out. TCRdb's copy holds only in-frame clones and misses some; the assay was immunoSEQ multiplex PCR. The profile covers around 120,000 clones, with around 70% appearing a single time and approximately 2.6% taken by the ten largest. Sequenced input: PBMCs. All receptors derive from a woman between 55 and 75 years old in good health and CMV-seropositive.

V gene TRBV7-9 combines with J gene TRBJ1-2; D not certain. The germline gives CDR1 SEHNR, CDR2 FQNEAQ (reference sequence). V shed 3 bases and J shed 0 bases, with 11 bases lying between them. The CDR3 sequence is 15 residues long. CDR3 region: CASSFGQEANYGYTF. CDR3 coding DNA: TGTGCCAGCAGCTTTGGGCAGGAGGCTAACTATGGCTACACCTTC. Based on the CDR3 plus reference TRBV7-9 and TRBJ1-2, the full variable domain is DTGVSQNPRHKITKRGQNVTFRCDPISEHNRLYWYRQTLGQGPEFLTYFQNEAQLEKSRLLSDRFSAERPKGSFSTLEIQRTEQGDSAMYLCASSFGQEANYGYTFGSGTRLTVV.

This clone was seen more than once but under ten times. This chain uses TRBV5-1 with TRBJ1-6; D is possibly TRBD1 (6 bases). Germline V CDR1 and CDR2: SGHRS, YFSETQ. V lost 3 bases, J lost 9 bases, and 10 bases lay in between. The CDR3 covers 13 residues. The CDR3: CASSSQGFSPLHF. In nucleotides, the CDR3 is TGCGCCAGCAGCTCACAGGGTTTTTCACCCCTCCACTTT.

The rearrangement uses TRBV6-1 and TRBJ2-7; weak D call: TRBD1 (5 bases). The CDR3 has 12 residues. The germline V and J ends were trimmed by 5 bases and 3 bases, with 8 bases remaining between them. Germline values: CDR1 MNHNS, CDR2 SASEGT. CDR3 residues: CASSLDSYEQYF. CDR3 coding DNA: TGTGCCAGCAGTCTTGACAGCTACGAGCAGTACTTC.

In nucleotides, the CDR3 is TGTGCCAGCAGCTTACGGGGGGTCCCGAACACCGGGGAGCTGTTTTTT. It codes for CASSLRGVPNTGELFF. This sequence joins TRBV11-3 and TRBJ2-2, with 7 bases aligning to TRBD2. The CDR3 runs 16 residues. Germline loops: CDR1 SGHNT, CDR2 YENEEA. J was trimmed by 0 bases and V by 2 bases; bases with no gene match: 3.

J is TRBJ1-6 and V is TRBV19; TRBD1 aligns across 7 bases. Trimming removed 6 bases from V and 3 bases from J; junction bases left unmatched: 8. Germline V gives CDR1 LNHDA, CDR2 SQIVND (reference sequence). This CDR3 has 16 residues. The CDR3 DNA sequence: TGTGCCAGTAGCTTGGGGACAGCCGTCTATAATTCACCCCTCCACTTT. Translating it yields CASSLGTAVYNSPLHF.

The rearrangement uses TRBV7-9 and TRBJ1-1, with D possibly matching TRBD1 (6 bases). Deletions cut 5 bases from V and 0 bases from J, with 16 bases between. In germline, CDR1 is SEHNR, CDR2 FQNEAQ (reference sequence). This CDR3 spans 16 amino acids. This chain's CDR3 is CASSPSGGQLNTEAFF. The DNA for the CDR3 is TGTGCCAGCAGCCCCTCCGGGGGGCAGCTGAACACTGAAGCTTTCTTT.

The chain combines TRBV5-1 with TRBJ2-2, with TRBD2 matching over 12 bases. V was pared by 1 base and J by 6 bases, with 4 bases of the junction left unmatched. This CDR3 contains 16 residues. Germline lookup yields CDR1 SGHRS and CDR2 YFSETQ. The CDR3 sequence is CASSLSGLAGSGELFF. DNA for the CDR3: TGCGCCAGCAGCTTGTCTGGACTAGCGGGGTCCGGGGAGCTGTTTTTT.

The chain has TRBV7-8 and TRBJ1-4; possibly TRBD1 for D (6 bases). This CDR3 spans 14 amino acids. Germline V gene lookup returns CDR1 SGHVS and CDR2 FQNEAQ. V shed 5 bases and J shed 7 bases, with 14 bases lying between them. The CDR3 reads CASSATGYGEKLFF. The CDR3 DNA is TGTGCCAGCAGCGCCACAGGGTATGGTGAAAAACTGTTTTTT.

The rearrangement uses TRBV18 and TRBJ2-7; 10 bases map to TRBD1. The germline gives CDR1 KGHSH, CDR2 LQKENI. V lost 0 bases and J lost 1; bases outside the gene matches: 0. The CDR3 runs 15 residues. The CDR3 coding sequence is TGTGCCAGCTCACCACCGGACAGGGGGTCCTACGAGCAGTACTTC. Protein sequence: CASSPPDRGSYEQYF.

The chain joins TRBV7-9 to TRBJ2-5; TRBD1 matches at 8 bases. CDR3 length equals 15 residues. In germline, CDR1 is SEHNR, CDR2 FQNEAQ (reference sequence). The ends lost 6 bases at V and 5 bases at J; junction bases unmatched: 11. CDR3 bases: TGTGCCAGCAGTCCTAGACAGGGGACGGGGGAGACCCAGTACTTC. Its translation: CASSPRQGTGETQYF.

The chain combines TRBV5-1 with TRBJ2-5; TRBD1 aligns across 12 bases. Germline-derived CDR1 and CDR2 are SGHRS and YFSETQ. This CDR3 has 16 residues. Trimming removed 3 bases from V and 4 bases from J; junction bases left unmatched: 7. The CDR3 loop is CASSSAGQGAGETQYF. CDR3 coding DNA: TGCGCCAGCAGCTCAGCGGGACAGGGGGCGGGAGAGACCCAGTACTTC.

This clone has only a few counts. The J gene is TRBJ2-7, the V gene TRBV6-5; 9 nucleotides line up with TRBD1. CDR1 MNHEY and CDR2 SVGAGI come from the germline V gene. The CDR3 extends over 13 amino acids. The V segment lost 6 bases and the J segment 5 bases; nucleotides outside the gene matches: 5. CDR3 coding DNA: TGTGCCAGCAGGGGGACAGGGATGAACGAGCAGTACTTC. Protein: CASRGTGMNEQYF.

The rearrangement joins TRBV2 to TRBJ1-1; perhaps TRBD1 as D (5 bases). Trimming removed 2 bases from V and 11 bases from J, with 6 bases in between. Germline V gives CDR1 SNHLY, CDR2 FYNNEI. The CDR3 sequence is 10 residues long. Here the CDR3 reads CASSENRAFF. The CDR3 nucleotides are TGTGCCAGCAGTGAAAACAGGGCTTTCTTT.

The CDR3 DNA sequence: TGTGCCAGTAGTCCACCACCGGGGTCACCCCTCCACTTT. This gives the protein CASSPPPGSPLHF. This rearrangement joins TRBV19 to TRBJ1-6, with no clear D. The CDR3 extends over 13 amino acids. Looked up from germline, CDR1 is LNHDA and CDR2 is SQIVND (reference sequence). With 5 bases removed from V and 10 bases from J, the gap between germline ends came to 12 bases.